This T cell receptor beta chain stems from a study of identical twins (dated by TCRdb to 2016 to 2018). About the study as a whole: TCR alpha and beta repertoires from monozygotic twins, unrelated adults of various ages and cord blood were deep-sequenced to test whether fetal clonotypes persist. To rule out contamination, replicate twin experiments were performed at different times with different library preparation protocols.

Spanning cysteine to phenylalanine, the CDR3 consists of 14 amino acids. Only the CDR3 portion is preserved as DNA: 42 bases, with reading frame beginning at the first base. Germline trimming: 5 bases from V, 2 bases from J; junction bases outside gene matches: 2. A few counts support this clonotype. No cognate antigen has been identified for it. No qualities accompany the bases; no much larger clone lies one base away. Only healthy Caucasian donors were included. The twin cohort comprised three pairs of female monozygotic twins, all aged about 18 to 29 years. CD4+ and CD8+ T cell populations were isolated with positive isolation kits from Invitrogen. Summary of the overall study and its limitations: Out-of-frame TCR alpha sharing in monozygotic twins was systematically underestimated by recombination models, whereas sharing between unrelated individuals was in agreement with the recombination models. Zero-insertion analyses could be partly confounded by invariant T cells such as MAIT and iNKT, although diverse VJ usage argued against such confounding for most clonotypes. Out-of-frame TCR alpha sequences shared between twins showed an excess of low generation-probability sequences compared with coincidental sharing between unrelated individuals. Because the same donors could not be followed over many years, the conclusions depended on cross-sectional statistical analysis. Excess twin sharing in beta out-of-frame sequences was weaker because fewer shared sequences lowered the signal-to-noise ratio. Fewer insertions were carried by abundant cord blood beta clonotypes, a similar but weaker trend appeared in young adult naive repertoires, and no such trend appeared in memory repertoires.

Receptor amplification or capture employed 5' RACE. Reads for this sample came from an Illumina HiSeq 2000. Template switching added a universal primer binding site, and the final cDNA carried a unique molecular identifier that allowed TCR cDNA molecules to be counted accurately. First-strand cDNA for TCR alpha and beta chains was synthesized from specific primers in the conserved constant-segment region. To control for contamination, every cDNA library carried two barcodes: a SMART-Mk sample barcode plus Illumina barcodes. Two successive PCR steps introduced TruSeq adapter sequences along with Illumina sample barcodes. Sequencing of the TCR alpha and beta cDNA libraries was done on the Illumina HiSeq platform using custom primers. From the authors' description of their analysis: MiGEC was used to process raw reads and extract unique molecular identifiers, and MiXCR was used to find CDR3 positions. For each individual, recombination models were inferred using an EM algorithm with the repgenHMM and IGoR tools. The tcR package in R was used for shared clonotype analysis, with sharing normalized by the product of cloneset sizes. To study raw recombination without the effects of thymic and clonal selection, out-of-frame nonproductive sequences were analyzed. The public reads were quality trimmed at Q25 with fastp and then assembled into clones with MiXCR by TCRdb, keeping productive beta chains. CDR3 protein duplicates are merged, each entry listing the most common genes and DNA. The V and J calls and clone size are TCRdb's, not the authors'. In this sample the table shows about 550,000 distinct CDR3 sequences, around 22% of which occur a single time. The top ten hold 0.4% to 0.6% of the sample.

These data were likewise used in another study, on yellow fever vaccine responses in identical twins. That second publication adds: According to the authors, in identical twins the way T cells responded to vaccination appeared partly convergent and partly personalized. Focusing on identical twins, the study followed the T cell clones that responded to the vaccine, and did so with precision.

The chain was built from TRBV12-3 or TRBV12-4 and TRBJ2-5; the central 10 bases match TRBD2. The sequence came from a young woman in good health. What was sequenced was CD4+ T cells sorted from blood. The CDR3 region has the sequence CASSSGREQETQYF. The bases are TGTGCCAGCAGTAGCGGGAGGGAGCAAGAGACCCAGTACTTC.